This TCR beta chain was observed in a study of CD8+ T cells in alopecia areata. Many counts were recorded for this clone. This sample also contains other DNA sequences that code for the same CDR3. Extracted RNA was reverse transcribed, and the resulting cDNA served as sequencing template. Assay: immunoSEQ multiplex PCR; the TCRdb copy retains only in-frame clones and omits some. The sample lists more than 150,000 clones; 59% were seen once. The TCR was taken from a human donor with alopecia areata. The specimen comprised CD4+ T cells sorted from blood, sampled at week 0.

The CDR3 reads CASSPTTSNQPQHF. In nucleotides, the CDR3 is TGTGCCAGCTCACCAACGACTAGCAATCAGCCCCAGCATTTT. The V and J genes are TRBV18 and TRBJ1-5; D is undetermined. With 2 bases removed from V and 0 bases from J, the gap between germline ends came to 5 bases. Germline V CDR1 and CDR2: KGHSH, LQKENI. This CDR3 spans 14 amino acids. Looking up the rest from reference TRBV18 and TRBJ1-5 gives the full variable domain: NAGVMQNPRHLVRRRGQEARLRCSPMKGHSHVYWYRQLPEEGLKFMVYLQKENIIDESGMPKERFSAEFPKEGPSILRIQQVVRGDSAAYFCASSPTTSNQPQHFGDGTRLSIL.